The T cell receptor (beta chain) under discussion was sequenced for a study of CD8 T cells in ankylosing spondylitis. Study results and caveats: Seemingly characteristic of ankylosing spondylitis blood was a TCR beta motif consisting of about 8 highly homologous variants.

Libraries for TCR beta were made by quantitative 5'-RACE with molecular barcodes. TCRdb re-called the 5' RACE reads with MiXCR, one entry per CDR3 protein. Among under 850,000 distinct CDR3 sequences listed, 19% were seen once. Worth noting for this clonotype: No antigen is known for it.

The trim removed 3 bases at V and 4 bases at J, leaving 4 bases unmatched. Germline CDR1 is SGDLS and CDR2 is YYNGEE. The CDR3 is 15 amino acids. This chain links TRBV9 with TRBJ2-1, with 10 bases aligning to TRBD2. This sequence originates from a male donor with ankylosing spondylitis. Sequencing was performed on blood, either unsorted or a sorted T cell fraction (not recorded which). The CDR3 spells CASSELAGEYNEQFF. The CDR3, as DNA: TGTGCCAGCAGCGAGCTAGCGGGGGAGTACAATGAGCAGTTCTTC.